The clone carrying this T cell receptor beta chain has only a few counts. TCRdb's copy holds only in-frame clones and misses some; the assay was immunoSEQ multiplex PCR. Of under 15,000 clones listed, 50% to 75% were seen once; the top ten hold roughly a sixth. The entry originates in a study of chemoradiotherapy in HPV16-positive cancers. Between the trimmed V and J ends, which lost 0 bases and 8 bases, there was a span of 22 bases. CDR3 length: 18 amino acids. CDR1 is LGHNA, CDR2 YSLEER, per germline. This sequence was found in a human donor with HPV-associated anogenital cancer. The V and J genes are TRBV4-3 and TRBJ1-4; D remains unclear. This sample was gathered from a patient who underwent chemoradiotherapy. The CDR3 bases are TGCGCCAGCAGCCAAGATCCCCCTACTGACGGGCTAAGGGAAAAACTGTTTTTT. It specifies CASSQDPPTDGLREKLFF.